These 27 T cell receptor beta chains were all obtained from the same sample, sequenced in a study of cytomegalovirus exposure and HLA in healthy donors (dated by TCRdb to between 2016 and 2019). Library preparation used the immunoSEQ multiplex PCR assay. The multiplex PCR relied on a mix of 60 forward primers for TCR Vbeta segments and 13 reverse primers for TCR Jbeta segments. Entries here come from immuneACCESS through TCRdb and include only in-frame sequences with V and J called. Some clones fail to appear in such tables; in the studies checked, an unresolved V gene covers under half of the shortfall, and the cause of the remainder is unknown. The sample table shows around 100,000 clones, and around 82% are seen once. The top ten clones comprise 1.5% to 2% of the sample. Sequencing was done on a sample of PBMCs. The source is a woman aged 40-49 years in good health and CMV-seronegative.

This sequence joins TRBV11-2 and TRBJ1-2; TRBD1 matches 10 bases. Germline assignment: CDR1 SGHAT and CDR2 FQNNGV. The J segment lost 8 bases and the V segment lost 5 bases, leaving 8 bases of the junction unmatched. This CDR3 is 14 amino acids long. CDR3 sequence reads: CASSPRDRGLGYTF. DNA of the CDR3: TGTGCCAGCAGCCCAAGGGACAGGGGTTTAGGCTACACCTTC.

The gene calls are TRBV6-4 and TRBJ1-4; D gene uncertain. The CDR3 contains 16 residues. Germline V CDR1 and CDR2: MRHNA, SNTAGT. Deletions cut 0 bases from V and 7 bases from J, with 15 bases between. CDR3 amino acids: CASSDSPNSPCEKLFF. The CDR3 DNA is TGTGCCAGCAGTGACTCCCCGAACAGCCCATGTGAAAAACTGTTTTTT.

The chain joins TRBV7-8 to TRBJ2-7; 9 bases agree with TRBD1. The CDR3 is made up of 18 amino acids. Germline trimming cut 5 bases from V and 2 bases from J; bases unmatched to any gene: 16. CDR1 is SGHVS and CDR2 is FQNEAQ in the germline V gene. The CDR3: CASSQNPGQGVGAYEQYF. The CDR3 region has the DNA TGTGCCAGCAGCCAAAATCCGGGACAGGGTGTAGGGGCCTACGAGCAGTACTTC. The entire variable domain, with the rest obtained from reference TRBV7-8 and TRBJ2-7, is as follows: GAGVSQSPRYKVAKRGQDVALRCDPISGHVSLFWYQQALGQGPEFLTYFQNEAQLDKSGLPSDRFFAERPEGSVSTLKIQRTQQEDSAVYLCASSQNPGQGVGAYEQYFGPGTRLTVT.

The CDR3 DNA reads TGTGCCAGTCTGCCGGGACAGGGGCCAGATACGCAGTATTTT. Its translation: CASLPGQGPDTQYF. V is TRBV28 and J is TRBJ2-3; TRBD1 agrees at 10 bases. Germline CDR1 is MDHEN and CDR2 is SYDVKM. This CDR3 contains 14 residues. Losses at the gene ends were 9 bases for V and 4 bases for J; bases not matched to a gene: 7.

The rearrangement links TRBV5-1 to TRBJ2-2; the match to TRBD2 covers 7 bases. The CDR3 is 14 amino acids. In germline, CDR1 is SGHRS, CDR2 YFSETQ. Trimming cost V 5 bases and J 4 bases; bases outside gene matches: 5. CDR3 residues: CASRGLVGTGELFF. The CDR3, as DNA: TGCGCCAGCAGAGGACTAGTGGGCACCGGGGAGCTGTTTTTT.

J is TRBJ2-7 and V is TRBV29-1, with TRBD1 identical over 9 bases. The V and J ends lost 7 bases and 2 bases, in that order; junction bases with no gene match: 9. Germline V lookup: CDR1 SQVTM, CDR2 ANQGSEA. This CDR3 is 14 amino acids long. The CDR3 DNA sequence: TGCAGCGGGATCGGGACAGGGCTACCCTACGAGCAGTACTTC. Translated: CSGIGTGLPYEQYF.

The rearrangement uses TRBV28 and TRBJ1-2, with D possibly being TRBD1 (6 bases). Germline V gene data show CDR1 as MDHEN and CDR2 as SYDVKM. Trimming left V 6 bases short and J 2 bases short, with 10 bases between. This CDR3 has 13 amino acids. The CDR3 loop is CASRVDRNYGYTF. CDR3 DNA sequence: TGTGCCAGCAGGGTAGACAGGAACTATGGCTACACCTTC.

The rearrangement uses TRBV19 and TRBJ1-1; D not certain. Trimming cost V 5 bases and J 6 bases, with 10 bases left between them. CDR3 length equals 12 residues. CDR1 is LNHDA, CDR2 SQIVND, per germline (reference sequence). CDR3 protein: CASSAGLAEAFF. The CDR3, as DNA: TGTGCCAGTAGTGCGGGCCTCGCTGAAGCTTTCTTT.

The chain has TRBV28 and TRBJ2-2, with D possibly being TRBD1 (5 bases). The CDR3 extends over 15 amino acids. The V end lost 5 bases, the J end lost 4 bases, and 14 bases lay between the germline ends. Germline CDR1 and CDR2: MDHEN and SYDVKM. CDR3 in DNA: TGTGCCAGCAGTCCAGGGCACTTCGGCACCGGGGAGCTGTTTTTT. Translation gives CASSPGHFGTGELFF.

This chain joins TRBV5-1 and TRBJ1-3; weak D call: TRBD1 (5 bases). This CDR3 region has 14 residues. Trimming removed 0 bases at V and 4 bases at J, with 8 bases between. Germline CDR1 SGHRS, CDR2 YFSETQ. The CDR3 reads CASSLGQIGNTIYF. The CDR3 DNA follows: TGCGCCAGCAGCTTGGGACAGATAGGAAACACCATATATTTT.

This rearrangement joins TRBV6-5 to TRBJ2-7; D not certain. V lost 5 bases to trimming and J lost 2 bases, with 10 bases between them. Germline CDR1 and CDR2: MNHEY and SVGAGI. This CDR3 spans 13 amino acids. The CDR3 loop reads CASSPGLTYEQYF. In DNA, the CDR3 is TGTGCCAGCAGTCCTGGCCTTACCTACGAGCAGTACTTC.

The chain has TRBV28 and TRBJ2-7; D gene ambiguous. This CDR3 comprises 14 residues. With 3 bases removed from V and 2 bases from J, the gap between germline ends came to 11 bases. From germline, CDR1 is MDHEN and CDR2 SYDVKM. CDR3 in DNA: TGTGCCAGCAGTTTTCCCAGCGTACCCTACGAGCAGTACTTC. It codes for CASSFPSVPYEQYF.

V is TRBV7-9 and J is TRBJ1-2; TRBD1 matches 7 bases. Germline V lookup: CDR1 SEHNR, CDR2 FQNEAQ (reference sequence). This CDR3 has 13 residues. The V and J ends lost 6 bases and 4 bases, in that order; junction bases with no gene match: 5. CDR3: CASRPTGTYGYTF. The CDR3 coding sequence is TGTGCCAGCAGACCGACAGGGACCTATGGCTACACCTTC.

Comments on this clone: At one end, the junction sequence differs from germline, possibly due to a read error. J is TRBJ1-1 and V is TRBV7-9; D is uncertain. The CDR3 extends over 11 amino acids. Germline CDR1 is SEHNR and CDR2 is FQNEAQ (reference sequence). The CDR3 nucleotides are TGTTCCAGCAGCCCGAACTATGAAGCTTTCTTT. Translated, it gives CSSSPNYEAFF.

The chain joins TRBV7-9 to TRBJ1-2; tentatively, D is TRBD1 (5 bases). V was shortened by 6 bases and J by 2 bases, with 10 bases between the two germline ends. The CDR3 loop spans 13 amino acids. The V gene's germline CDR1 is SEHNR and CDR2 FQNEAQ (reference sequence). DNA of the CDR3: TGTGCCAGCAGATCCGGACAAAACTATGGCTACACCTTC. Translating it yields CASRSGQNYGYTF.

The chain couples TRBV28 to TRBJ2-3; D possibly corresponds to TRBD1 (5 bases). The CDR3 extends over 15 amino acids. The V end lost 2 bases, the J end lost 1 base, and 10 bases lay between the germline ends. From germline, CDR1 is MDHEN and CDR2 SYDVKM. CDR3 amino acids: CASSLPGARTDTQYF. As DNA, the CDR3 is TGTGCCAGCAGTTTACCTGGGGCTCGCACAGATACGCAGTATTTT. Combining the CDR3 with reference TRBV28 and TRBJ2-3 gives the whole variable domain DVKVTQSSRYLVKRTGEKVFLECVQDMDHENMFWYRQDPGLGLRLIYFSYDVKMKEKGDIPEGYSVSREKKERFSLILESASTNQTSMYLCASSLPGARTDTQYFGPGTRLTVL.

The gene calls are TRBV28 and TRBJ1-2, with 9 bases identical to TRBD1. Germline V gives CDR1 MDHEN, CDR2 SYDVKM. CDR3 length equals 14 residues. Unmatched junction bases numbered 4, after V lost 5 bases and J lost 3 bases. The CDR3 spells CASSPGDRDYGYTF. The CDR3 DNA sequence: TGTGCCAGCAGTCCCGGGGACAGGGACTATGGCTACACCTTC.

V is TRBV7-2 and J is TRBJ1-1; D is perhaps TRBD1 (5 bases). From germline, CDR1 is SGHTA and CDR2 FQGNSA. Trimming cost V 5 bases and J 6 bases, with 16 bases left between them. This CDR3 spans 14 amino acids. For the CDR3, the DNA is TGTGCCAGCAGCCCCGGGGGGTGGGGGGCTGAAGCTTTCTTT. It specifies CASSPGGWGAEAFF.

V and J are TRBV28 and TRBJ2-3; D is possibly TRBD2 (5 bases). The ends were cut back, 8 bases at V and 2 bases at J, with 11 bases in the middle. The CDR3 consists of 13 residues. Germline assignment: CDR1 MDHEN and CDR2 SYDVKM. The CDR3 DNA follows: TGTGCCAGCGGCAGACTAACCACAGATACGCAGTATTTT. Amino acid sequence: CASGRLTTDTQYF.

The chain links TRBV19 to TRBJ2-1; tentatively, D is TRBD2 (5 bases). V gave up 8 bases and J gave up 0 bases, with 8 bases separating them. CDR1 is LNHDA and CDR2 is SQIVND in the germline V gene (reference sequence). The CDR3 consists of 13 residues. Written as DNA, the CDR3 is TGTGCCAGTCGGGGATACTCCTACAATGAGCAGTTCTTC. As protein: CASRGYSYNEQFF.

V gene TRBV27 combines with J gene TRBJ1-2; 8 nucleotides line up with TRBD1. The V gene's germline CDR1 is MNHEY and CDR2 SMNVEV (reference sequence). Trimming cost V 2 bases and J 3 bases; bases outside gene matches: 8. CDR3 length equals 16 residues. The DNA for the CDR3 is TGTGCCAGCAGTTTAAACCGGGACAGGTTTGACTATGGCTACACCTTC. Translated: CASSLNRDRFDYGYTF.

This clone turned up a few times. The rearrangement uses TRBV13 and TRBJ2-7; TRBD1 is a possible D gene (5 bases). This CDR3 is 15 amino acids long. Germline loops: CDR1 PRHDT, CDR2 FYEKMQ (reference sequence). Between the trimmed V and J ends, which lost 6 bases and 5 bases, there was a span of 20 bases. The CDR3 here is CASRCPRFGAHEQYF. DNA for the CDR3: TGTGCCAGCAGGTGTCCAAGGTTTGGGGCTCACGAGCAGTACTTC.

The J gene is TRBJ1-3, the V gene TRBV19; D unclear. Trimming pared 8 bases from V and 2 bases from J, leaving 22 bases between. The CDR3 loop spans 17 amino acids. The V gene's germline CDR1 is LNHDA and CDR2 SQIVND (reference sequence). The CDR3 region is CASAPLSAGRTGNTIYF. CDR3 bases: TGTGCCAGTGCACCCCTCTCGGCGGGGAGAACTGGAAACACCATATATTTT.

This sequence joins TRBV6-5 and TRBJ2-3; TRBD1 matches at 10 bases. The CDR3 loop spans 16 amino acids. V lost 4 bases to trimming and J lost 1 base; unmatched junction nucleotides: 5. Looked up from germline, CDR1 is MNHEY and CDR2 is SVGAGI. CDR3 region: CASSFRTGGGTDTQYF. The DNA for the CDR3 is TGTGCCAGCAGTTTTAGGACAGGGGGGGGCACAGATACGCAGTATTTT.

This clone was seen just once. This chain joins TRBV6-5 and TRBJ2-1; weak D call: TRBD2 (6 bases). V was cut by 1 base and J by 10 bases, with 8 bases left in between. This CDR3 spans 12 amino acids. Per germline, CDR1 MNHEY and CDR2 SVGAGI. CDR3 sequence: CASSYYGGEQFF. DNA for the CDR3: TGTGCCAGCAGTTACTATGGGGGGGAGCAGTTCTTC.

About this clone itself: The identical CDR3 is also encoded by other nucleotide sequences in the sample. The chain couples TRBV5-6 to TRBJ2-4; 7 bases align to TRBD2. The ends lost 0 bases at V and 7 bases at J; junction bases unmatched: 4. The CDR3 runs to 14 residues. Looked up from germline, CDR1 is SGHDT and CDR2 is YYEEEE. The CDR3 nucleotides read TGTGCCAGCAGCTTGGTAGGACTAGTGAACATTCAGTACTTC. Its translation: CASSLVGLVNIQYF.

The J gene is TRBJ1-2, the V gene TRBV1; the listed D gene, TRBD1, was not tested against the DNA. TRBV1 is classified as a pseudogene. This CDR3 is built from 16 residues. The CDR3 DNA is TGCACCAGCAGCCAAGATACGGACAGGGATACCTATGGCCACACCTTC. Translated, it gives CTSSQDTDRDTYGHTF.